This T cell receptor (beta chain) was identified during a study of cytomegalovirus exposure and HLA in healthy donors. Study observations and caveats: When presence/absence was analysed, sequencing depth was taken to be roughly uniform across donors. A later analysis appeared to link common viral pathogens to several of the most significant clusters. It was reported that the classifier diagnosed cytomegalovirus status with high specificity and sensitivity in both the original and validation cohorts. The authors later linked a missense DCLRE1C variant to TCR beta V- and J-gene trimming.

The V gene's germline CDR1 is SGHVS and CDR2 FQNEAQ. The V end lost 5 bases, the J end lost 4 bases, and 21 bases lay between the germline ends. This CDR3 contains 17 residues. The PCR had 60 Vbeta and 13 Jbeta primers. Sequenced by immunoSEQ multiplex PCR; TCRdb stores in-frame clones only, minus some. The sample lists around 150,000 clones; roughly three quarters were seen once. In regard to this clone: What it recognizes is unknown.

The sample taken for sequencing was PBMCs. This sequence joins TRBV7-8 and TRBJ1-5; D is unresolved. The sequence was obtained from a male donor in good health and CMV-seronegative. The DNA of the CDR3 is TGTGCCAGCAGCCACCGGGTCTCAAAAACTACTAATCAGCCCCAGCATTTT. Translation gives CASSHRVSKTTNQPQHF.